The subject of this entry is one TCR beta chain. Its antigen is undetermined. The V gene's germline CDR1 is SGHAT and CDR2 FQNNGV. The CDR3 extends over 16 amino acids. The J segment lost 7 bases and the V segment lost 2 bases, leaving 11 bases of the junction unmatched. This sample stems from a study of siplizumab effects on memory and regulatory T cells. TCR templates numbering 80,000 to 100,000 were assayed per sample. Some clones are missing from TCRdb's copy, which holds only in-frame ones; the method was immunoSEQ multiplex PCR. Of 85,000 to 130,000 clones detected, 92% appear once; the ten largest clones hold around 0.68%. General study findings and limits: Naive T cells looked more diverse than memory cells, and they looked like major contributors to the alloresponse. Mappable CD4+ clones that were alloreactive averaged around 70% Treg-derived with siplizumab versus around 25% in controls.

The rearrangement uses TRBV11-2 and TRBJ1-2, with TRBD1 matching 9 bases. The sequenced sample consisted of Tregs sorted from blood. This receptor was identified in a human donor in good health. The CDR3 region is CASSLLAGTGSIGYTF. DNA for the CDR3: TGTGCCAGCAGCTTACTTGCCGGGACAGGGTCGATTGGCTACACCTTC.